A selection of T cell receptor beta chains follows, all from one sample in a study of CD8 T cells in ankylosing spondylitis. TCRdb used MiXCR to reprocess the 5' RACE reads, holding one entry per CDR3 protein. The sample consists of almost 400,000 distinct CDR3 sequences, 20% to 25% of them appearing once. Sequenced input: blood, either unsorted or a sorted T cell fraction (not recorded which). All receptors come from a male donor with ankylosing spondylitis. CDR3s include the opening cysteine and the closing phenylalanine or tryptophan. D genes are given only for firm matches. The size of a clone is reported for some rows only, either as once, few or many, or as a class for expanded clones.

v_call clone_size d_call cdr3_aa
TRBV18 once - CASSPRPPIPQYF
TRBV7-9 - TRBD1 CASSSRDSLGEQYF
TRBV5-1 few - CASSLGGAPWNSPLHF
TRBV6-4 few - CASRREDTANTEAFF
TRBV29-1 - TRBD2 CSVEPTGGAYEQYF
TRBV9 - - CASSVGGSGGMGYQETQYF
TRBV7-8 few - CASSFSRGAEAFF
TRBV19 - TRBD1 CASSTDRDGEKLFF
TRBV20-1 - - CSAEPILGSNVLTF
TRBV7-9 few - CASSLVLTGSSPLHF
TRBV20-1 - TRBD2 CSARDTFRAGEGRYEQYF
TRBV20-1 - TRBD1 CSAKQGYTEAFF
TRBV5-1 few - CASSLLREAVGNTGELFF
TRBV18 few - CASSPGAFPSTDTQYF
TRBV5-1 - - CASSYASNQETQYF
TRBV5-1 - - CASSFSGGGDTQYF
TRBV2 - - CASRNQHPGGANVLTF
TRBV5-6 - - CASTTRRWADTQYF
TRBV2 - TRBD2 CASSPLAGTTDTQYF
TRBV7-9 - - CASSPGPHWGLNTEAFF
TRBV5-1 - TRBD1 CASSPAGDSLAKNIQYF
TRBV11-2 few TRBD1 CASSLGTGNPTEAFF
TRBV7-9 few TRBD1 CASSLGVTGTENQPQHF
TRBV28 - - CASRRGGIQTYEQYF
TRBV19 - TRBD1 CASSRDREVGEQYF
TRBV27 few - CASSLSLDFLSYNEQFF
TRBV7-2 - TRBD1 CASKTGRGGEKLFF
TRBV28 - - CASRLSPNEKLFF
TRBV29-1 few - CSVDGLADYYPYNEQFF
TRBV3-1 many - CASSQVPGRQAEQYF
TRBV5-1 many - CASRNPGLSYNEQFF
TRBV12-3/TRBV12-4 many TRBD2 CASSSYTSGKDEQFF